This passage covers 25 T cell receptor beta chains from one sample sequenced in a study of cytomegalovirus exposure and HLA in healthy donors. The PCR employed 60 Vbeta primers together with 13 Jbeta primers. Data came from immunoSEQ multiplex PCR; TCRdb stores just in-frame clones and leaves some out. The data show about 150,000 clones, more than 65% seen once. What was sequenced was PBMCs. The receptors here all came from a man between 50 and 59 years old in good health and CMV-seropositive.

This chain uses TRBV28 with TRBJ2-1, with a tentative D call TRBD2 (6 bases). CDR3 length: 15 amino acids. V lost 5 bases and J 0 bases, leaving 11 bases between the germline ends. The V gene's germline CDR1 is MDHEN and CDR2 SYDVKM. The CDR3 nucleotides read TGTGCCAGCAGTCCCCCTAGCGCCTCCTACAATGAGCAGTTCTTC. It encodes CASSPPSASYNEQFF.

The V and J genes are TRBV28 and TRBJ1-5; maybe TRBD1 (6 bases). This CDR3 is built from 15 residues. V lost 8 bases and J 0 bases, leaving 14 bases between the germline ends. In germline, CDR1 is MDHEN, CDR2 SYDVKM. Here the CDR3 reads CASLPAGVSNQPQHF. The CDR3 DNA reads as TGTGCCAGCCTCCCCGCAGGGGTTAGCAATCAGCCCCAGCATTTT.

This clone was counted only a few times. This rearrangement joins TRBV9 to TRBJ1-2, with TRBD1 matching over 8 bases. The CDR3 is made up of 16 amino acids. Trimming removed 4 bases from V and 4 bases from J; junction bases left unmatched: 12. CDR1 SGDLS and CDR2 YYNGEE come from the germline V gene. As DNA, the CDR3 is TGTGCCAGCAGCCCAGGACAGGGTGTTGTTAGCTATGGCTACACCTTC. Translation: CASSPGQGVVSYGYTF.

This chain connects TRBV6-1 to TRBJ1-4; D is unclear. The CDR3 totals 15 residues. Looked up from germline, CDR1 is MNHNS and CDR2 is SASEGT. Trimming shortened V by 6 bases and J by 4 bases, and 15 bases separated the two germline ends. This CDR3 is CASRSQWFGNEKLFF. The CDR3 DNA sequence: TGTGCCAGCAGGTCACAGTGGTTCGGTAATGAAAAACTGTTTTTT.

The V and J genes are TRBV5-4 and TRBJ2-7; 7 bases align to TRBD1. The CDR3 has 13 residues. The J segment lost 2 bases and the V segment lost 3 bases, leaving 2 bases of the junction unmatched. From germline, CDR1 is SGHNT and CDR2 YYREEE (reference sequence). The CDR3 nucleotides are TGTGCCAGCAGCTCCGGGACAGCCTACGAGCAGTACTTC. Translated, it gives CASSSGTAYEQYF.

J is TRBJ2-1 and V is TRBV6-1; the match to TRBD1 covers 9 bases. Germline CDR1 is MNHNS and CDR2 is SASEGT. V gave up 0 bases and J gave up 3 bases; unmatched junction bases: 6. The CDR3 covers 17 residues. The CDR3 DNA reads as TGTGCCAGCAGTGAAGCCCGACAGGGGGAGGACTACAATGAGCAGTTCTTC. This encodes CASSEARQGEDYNEQFF.

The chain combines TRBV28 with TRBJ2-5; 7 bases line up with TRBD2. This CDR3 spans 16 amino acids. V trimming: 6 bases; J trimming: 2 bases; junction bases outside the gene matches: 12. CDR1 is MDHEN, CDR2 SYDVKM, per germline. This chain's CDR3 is CASSPLLATKQETQYF. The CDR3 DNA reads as TGTGCCAGCAGCCCGCTACTAGCGACCAAGCAAGAGACCCAGTACTTC.

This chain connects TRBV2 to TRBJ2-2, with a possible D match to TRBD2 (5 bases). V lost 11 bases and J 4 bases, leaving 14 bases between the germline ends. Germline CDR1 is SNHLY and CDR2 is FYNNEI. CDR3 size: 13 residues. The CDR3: CAASGWSTGELFF. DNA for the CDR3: TGTGCCGCCAGCGGCTGGAGCACCGGGGAGCTGTTTTTT.

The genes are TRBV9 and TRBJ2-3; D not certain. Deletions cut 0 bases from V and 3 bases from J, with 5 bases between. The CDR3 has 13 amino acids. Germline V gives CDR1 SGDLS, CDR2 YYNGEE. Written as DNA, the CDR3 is TGTGCCAGCAGCGTAGACGGGACAGATACGCAGTATTTT. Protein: CASSVDGTDTQYF.

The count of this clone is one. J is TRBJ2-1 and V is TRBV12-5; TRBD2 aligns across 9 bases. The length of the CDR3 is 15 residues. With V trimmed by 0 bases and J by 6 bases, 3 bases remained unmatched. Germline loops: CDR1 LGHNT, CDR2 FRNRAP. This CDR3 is CASGLVAGGPNEQFF. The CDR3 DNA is TGTGCTAGTGGTTTGGTAGCGGGAGGACCCAATGAGCAGTTCTTC. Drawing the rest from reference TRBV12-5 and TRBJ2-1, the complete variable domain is DARVTQTPRHKVTEMGQEVTMRCQPILGHNTVFWYRQTMMQGLELLAYFRNRAPLDDSGMPKDRFSAEMPDATLATLKIQPSEPRDSAVYFCASGLVAGGPNEQFFGPGTRLTVL.

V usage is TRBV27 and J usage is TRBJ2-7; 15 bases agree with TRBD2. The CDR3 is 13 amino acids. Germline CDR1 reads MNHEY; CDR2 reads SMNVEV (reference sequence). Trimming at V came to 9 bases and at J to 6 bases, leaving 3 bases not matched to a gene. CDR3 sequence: CASGLAGGREQYF. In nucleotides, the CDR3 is TGTGCCAGTGGACTAGCGGGAGGGCGCGAGCAGTACTTC.

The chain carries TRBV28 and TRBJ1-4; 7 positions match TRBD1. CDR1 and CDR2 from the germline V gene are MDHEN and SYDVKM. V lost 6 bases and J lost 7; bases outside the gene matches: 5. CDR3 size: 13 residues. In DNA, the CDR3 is TGTGCCAGCAGCCCGGGACAGCTTGAAAAACTGTTTTTT. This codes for CASSPGQLEKLFF.

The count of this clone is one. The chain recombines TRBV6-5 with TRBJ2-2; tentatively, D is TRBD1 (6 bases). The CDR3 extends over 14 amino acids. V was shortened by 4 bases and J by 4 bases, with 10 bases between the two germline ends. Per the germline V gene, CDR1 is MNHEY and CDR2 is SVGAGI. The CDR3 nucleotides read TGTGCCAGCAGTTCCGGACAGTTCACCGGGGAGCTGTTTTTT. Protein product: CASSSGQFTGELFF.

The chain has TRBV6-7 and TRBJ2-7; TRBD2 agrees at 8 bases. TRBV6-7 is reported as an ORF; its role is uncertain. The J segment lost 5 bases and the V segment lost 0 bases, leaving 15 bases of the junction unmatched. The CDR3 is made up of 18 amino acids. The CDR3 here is CASSYSILLADPRDEQYF. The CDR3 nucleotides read TGTGCCAGCAGTTACTCGATTCTACTAGCGGACCCCCGGGACGAGCAGTACTTC.

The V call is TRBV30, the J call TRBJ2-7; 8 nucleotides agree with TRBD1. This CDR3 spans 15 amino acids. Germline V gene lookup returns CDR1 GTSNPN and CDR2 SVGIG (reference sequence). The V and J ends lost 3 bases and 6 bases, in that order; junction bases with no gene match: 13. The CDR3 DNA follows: TGTGCCTGGAGCTTCCCCAGGGGGCAAGTTTCCGAGCAGTACTTC. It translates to CAWSFPRGQVSEQYF.

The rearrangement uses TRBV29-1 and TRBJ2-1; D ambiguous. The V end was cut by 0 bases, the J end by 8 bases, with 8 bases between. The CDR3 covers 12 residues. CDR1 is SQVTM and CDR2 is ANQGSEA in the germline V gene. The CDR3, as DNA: TGCAGCGTTGAAGACAGGCCAGATGAGCAGTTCTTC. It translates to CSVEDRPDEQFF.

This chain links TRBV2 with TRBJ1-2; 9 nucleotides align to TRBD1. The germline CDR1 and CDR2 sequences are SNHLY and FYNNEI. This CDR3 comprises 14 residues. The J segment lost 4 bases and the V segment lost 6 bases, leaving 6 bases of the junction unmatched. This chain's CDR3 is CASRPGTGIYGYTF. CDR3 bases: TGTGCCAGCAGGCCCGGGACAGGGATCTATGGCTACACCTTC. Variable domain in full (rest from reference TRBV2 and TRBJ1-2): EPEVTQTPSHQVTQMGQEVILRCVPISNHLYFYWYRQILGQKVEFLVSFYNNEISEKSEIFDDQFSVERPDGSNFTLKIRSTKLEDSAMYFCASRPGTGIYGYTFGSGTRLTVV.

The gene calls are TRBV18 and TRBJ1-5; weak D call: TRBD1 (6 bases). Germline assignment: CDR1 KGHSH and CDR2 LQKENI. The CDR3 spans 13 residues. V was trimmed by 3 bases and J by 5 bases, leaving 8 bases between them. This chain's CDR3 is CASSPEGDQPQHF. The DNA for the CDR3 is TGTGCCAGCTCACCCGAGGGGGATCAGCCCCAGCATTTT.

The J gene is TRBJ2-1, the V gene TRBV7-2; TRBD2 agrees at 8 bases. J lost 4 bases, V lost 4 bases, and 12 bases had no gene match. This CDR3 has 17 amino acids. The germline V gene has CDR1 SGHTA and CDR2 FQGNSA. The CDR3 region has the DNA TGTGCCAGCAGCTGGAAGGTCGCGGGAGGCGGTTACAATGAGCAGTTCTTC. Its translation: CASSWKVAGGGYNEQFF.

The CDR3 DNA is TGTGCCAGCAGCTTCCTCTCCTACGAGCAGTACTTC. Translation gives CASSFLSYEQYF. The V gene is TRBV13, the J gene TRBJ2-5; D remains unclear. The end of the DNA aligns better with TRBJ2-7, so the J call may be wrong. Germline V gene data show CDR1 as PRHDT and CDR2 as FYEKMQ (reference sequence). This CDR3 comprises 12 residues.

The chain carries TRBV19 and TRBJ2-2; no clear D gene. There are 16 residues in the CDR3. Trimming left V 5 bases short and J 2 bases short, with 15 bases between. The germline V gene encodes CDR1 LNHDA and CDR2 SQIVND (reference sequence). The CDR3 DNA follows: TGTGCCAGTAGTGGATCGACACTCCGAAACACCGGGGAGCTGTTTTTT. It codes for CASSGSTLRNTGELFF.

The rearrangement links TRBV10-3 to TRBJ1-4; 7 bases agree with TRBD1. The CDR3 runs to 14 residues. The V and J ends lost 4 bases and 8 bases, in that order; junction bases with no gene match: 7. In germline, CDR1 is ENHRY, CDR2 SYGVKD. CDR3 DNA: TGTGCCATCAGTGTCGACAGGGAGGCGGAAAAACTGTTTTTT. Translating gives CAISVDREAEKLFF.

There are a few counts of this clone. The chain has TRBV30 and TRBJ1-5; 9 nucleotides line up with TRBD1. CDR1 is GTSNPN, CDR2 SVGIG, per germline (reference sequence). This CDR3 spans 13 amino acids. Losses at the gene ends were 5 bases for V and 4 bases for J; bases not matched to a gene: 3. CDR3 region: CAWGGQGNQPQHF. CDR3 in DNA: TGTGCCTGGGGAGGACAGGGGAATCAGCCCCAGCATTTT.

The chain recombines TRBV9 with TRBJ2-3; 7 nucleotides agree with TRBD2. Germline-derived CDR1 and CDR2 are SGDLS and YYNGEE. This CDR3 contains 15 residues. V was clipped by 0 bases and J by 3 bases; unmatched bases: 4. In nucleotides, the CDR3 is TGTGCCAGCAGCGTAGCGGGAGGTCCGACAGATACGCAGTATTTT. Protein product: CASSVAGGPTDTQYF.

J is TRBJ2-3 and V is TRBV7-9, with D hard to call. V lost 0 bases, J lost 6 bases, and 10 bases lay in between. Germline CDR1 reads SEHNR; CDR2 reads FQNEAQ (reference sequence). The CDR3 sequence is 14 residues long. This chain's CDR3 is CASSLAAVWDTQYF. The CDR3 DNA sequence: TGTGCCAGCAGCTTAGCGGCAGTATGGGATACGCAGTATTTT.